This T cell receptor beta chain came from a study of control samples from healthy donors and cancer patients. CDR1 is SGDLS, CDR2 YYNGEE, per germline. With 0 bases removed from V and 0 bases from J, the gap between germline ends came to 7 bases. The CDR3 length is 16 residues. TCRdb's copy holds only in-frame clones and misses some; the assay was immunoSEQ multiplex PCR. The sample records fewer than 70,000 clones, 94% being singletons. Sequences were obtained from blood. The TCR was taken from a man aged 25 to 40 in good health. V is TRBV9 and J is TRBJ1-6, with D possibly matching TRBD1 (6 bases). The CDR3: CASSVVDSSYNSPLHF. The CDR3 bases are TGTGCCAGCAGCGTAGTGGACAGCTCCTATAATTCACCCCTCCACTTT. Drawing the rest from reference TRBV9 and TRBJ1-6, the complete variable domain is DSGVTQTPKHLITATGQRVTLRCSPRSGDLSVYWYQQSLDQGLQFLIQYYNGEERAKGNILERFSAQQFPDLHSELNLSSLELGDSALYFCASSVVDSSYNSPLHFGNGTRLTVT.